This section outlines one TCR beta chain sequence together with its context. The antigen is not known. Germline V gives CDR1 SEHNR, CDR2 FQNEAQ (reference sequence). The CDR3 length is 14 residues. Trimming took 4 bases from V and 4 from J; bases not matched to a gene: 6. The data were taken from a study of cytomegalovirus exposure and HLA in healthy donors. The study, taken as a whole, reports: An analysis done earlier found most TCR beta V segments productive about 87% or about 30% of the time. Associated with HLA alleles at 0.05 false discovery rate in a later analysis were about 17,000 TCR beta sequences. The likely explanation for a cluster of highly shared sequence variants was sequencing artifact. A classifier reportedly called cytomegalovirus status with high sensitivity and specificity.

The PCR ran on 60 Vbeta and 13 Jbeta primers. Data came from immunoSEQ multiplex PCR; TCRdb stores just in-frame clones and leaves some out. Found here are around 100,000 clones; the top ten clones hold around 3.6%. The clonotype comes from a woman aged 25 to 45 in good health and CMV-seronegative. Specimen: PBMCs. V usage is TRBV7-9 and J usage is TRBJ1-2, with TRBD1 identical over 7 bases. The CDR3 nucleotides read TGTGCCAGCAGCTCACAGGGGTTCGGCTATGGCTACACCTTC. Translation gives CASSSQGFGYGYTF.